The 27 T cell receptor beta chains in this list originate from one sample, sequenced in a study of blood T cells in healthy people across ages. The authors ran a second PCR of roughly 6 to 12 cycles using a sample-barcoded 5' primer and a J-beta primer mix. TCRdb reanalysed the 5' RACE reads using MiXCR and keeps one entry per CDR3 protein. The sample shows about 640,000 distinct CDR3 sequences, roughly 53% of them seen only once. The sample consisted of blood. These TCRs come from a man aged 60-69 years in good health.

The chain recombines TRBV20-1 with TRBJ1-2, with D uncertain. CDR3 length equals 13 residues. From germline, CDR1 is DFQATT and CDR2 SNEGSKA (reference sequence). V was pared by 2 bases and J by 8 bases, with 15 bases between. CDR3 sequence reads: CSARPREPRGYTF. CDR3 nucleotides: TGCAGTGCTAGACCGCGGGAGCCGAGGGGCTACACCTTC.

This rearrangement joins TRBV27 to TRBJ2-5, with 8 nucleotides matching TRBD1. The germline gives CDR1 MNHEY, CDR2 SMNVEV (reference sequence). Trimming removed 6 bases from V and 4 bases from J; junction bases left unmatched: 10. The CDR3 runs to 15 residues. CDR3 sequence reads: CASSLSQGAGETQYF. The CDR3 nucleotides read TGTGCCAGCAGCTTAAGCCAGGGGGCTGGAGAGACCCAGTACTTC.

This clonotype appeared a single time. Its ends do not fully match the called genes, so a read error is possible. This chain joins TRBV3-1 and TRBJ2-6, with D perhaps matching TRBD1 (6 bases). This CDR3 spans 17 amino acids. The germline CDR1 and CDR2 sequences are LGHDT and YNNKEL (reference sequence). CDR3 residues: CASSQETGISGANILTF. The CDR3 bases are TGTGCCAGCAGCCAGGAAACAGGGATCTCTGGGGCCAACATCCTGACTTTC.

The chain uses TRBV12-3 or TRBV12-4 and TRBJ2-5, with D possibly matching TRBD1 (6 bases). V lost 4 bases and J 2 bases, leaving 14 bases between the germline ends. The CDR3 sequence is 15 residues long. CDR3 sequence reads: CASSSNGQIQETQYF. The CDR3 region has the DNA TGTGCCAGCAGTTCCAACGGACAGATACAAGAGACCCAGTACTTC.

The CDR3, as DNA: TGTGCCAGCAGCCAAGTTTCGGGGGTTTTGGAGACCCAGTACTTC. Amino acid sequence: CASSQVSGVLETQYF. The rearrangement uses TRBV3-1 and TRBJ2-5; TRBD2 might be the D (6 bases). Germline V lookup: CDR1 LGHDT, CDR2 YNNKEL (reference sequence). The CDR3 has 15 amino acids. The germline V and J ends were trimmed by 1 base and 5 bases, with 14 bases remaining between them.

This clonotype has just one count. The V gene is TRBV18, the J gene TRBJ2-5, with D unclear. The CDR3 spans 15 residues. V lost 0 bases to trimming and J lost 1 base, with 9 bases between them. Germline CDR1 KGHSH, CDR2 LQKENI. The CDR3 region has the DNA TGTGCCAGCTCACCACCAGGACCGGTCCAAGAGACCCAGTACTTC. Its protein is CASSPPGPVQETQYF.

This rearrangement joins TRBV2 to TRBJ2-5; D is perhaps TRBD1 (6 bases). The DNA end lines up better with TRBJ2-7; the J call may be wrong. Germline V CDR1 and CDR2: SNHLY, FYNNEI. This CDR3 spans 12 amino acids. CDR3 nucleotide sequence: TGTGCCAGCAGCCGGACAGCTTGCGAGCAGTACTTC. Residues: CASSRTACEQYF.

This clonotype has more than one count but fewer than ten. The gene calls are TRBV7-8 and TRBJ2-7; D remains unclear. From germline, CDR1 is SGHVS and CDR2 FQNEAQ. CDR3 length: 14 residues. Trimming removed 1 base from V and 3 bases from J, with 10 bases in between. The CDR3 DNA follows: TGTGCCAGCAGCTTAGGCTCCGGGCTCTACGAGCAGTACTTC. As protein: CASSLGSGLYEQYF.

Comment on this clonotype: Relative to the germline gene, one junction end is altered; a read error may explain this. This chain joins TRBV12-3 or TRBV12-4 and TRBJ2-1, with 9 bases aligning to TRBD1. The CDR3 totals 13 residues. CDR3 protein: CANSLYRTGEEFF. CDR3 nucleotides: TGTGCCAACAGTTTATACAGGACAGGGGAGGAGTTCTTC.

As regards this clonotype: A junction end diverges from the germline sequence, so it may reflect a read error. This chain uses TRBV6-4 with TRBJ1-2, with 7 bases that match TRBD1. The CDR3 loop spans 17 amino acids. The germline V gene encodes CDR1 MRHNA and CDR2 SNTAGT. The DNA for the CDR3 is TGTGCCAGCAGTGACTTCATCCAGGGGGATGGATGTGGTGGCCACACCTTC. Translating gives CASSDFIQGDGCGGHTF.

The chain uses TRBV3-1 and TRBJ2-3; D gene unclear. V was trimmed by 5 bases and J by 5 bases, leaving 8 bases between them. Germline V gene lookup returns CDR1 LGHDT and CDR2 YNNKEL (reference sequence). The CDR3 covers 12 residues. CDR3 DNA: TGTGCCAGCAGCTACACTCTAGATACGCAGTATTTT. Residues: CASSYTLDTQYF.

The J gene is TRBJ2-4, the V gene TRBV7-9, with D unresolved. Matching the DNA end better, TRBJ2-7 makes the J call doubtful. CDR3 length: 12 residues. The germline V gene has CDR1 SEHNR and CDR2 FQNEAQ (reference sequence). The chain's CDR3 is CASSGIQDEQYF. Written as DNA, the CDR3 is TGTGCCAGCAGCGGAATCCAGGACGAGCAGTACTTC.

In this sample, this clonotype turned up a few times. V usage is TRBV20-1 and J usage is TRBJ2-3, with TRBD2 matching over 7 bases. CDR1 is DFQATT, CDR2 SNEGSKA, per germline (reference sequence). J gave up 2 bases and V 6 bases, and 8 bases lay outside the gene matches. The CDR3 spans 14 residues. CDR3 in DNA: TGCAGTGCCCAGGCGGGGGTGTTCACAGATACGCAGTATTTT. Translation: CSAQAGVFTDTQYF.

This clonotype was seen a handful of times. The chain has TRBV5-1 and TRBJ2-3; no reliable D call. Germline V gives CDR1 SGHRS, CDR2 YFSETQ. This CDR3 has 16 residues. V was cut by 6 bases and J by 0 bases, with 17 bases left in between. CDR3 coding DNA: TGCGCCAGCACCCCGCGGTCAACCACTAGCACAGATACGCAGTATTTT. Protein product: CASTPRSTTSTDTQYF.

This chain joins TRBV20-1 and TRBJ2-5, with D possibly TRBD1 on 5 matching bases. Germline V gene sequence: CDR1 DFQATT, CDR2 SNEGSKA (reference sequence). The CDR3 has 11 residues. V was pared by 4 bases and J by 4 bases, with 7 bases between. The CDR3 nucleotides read TGCAGTGCTAAGGGGTTAGAGACCCAGTACTTC. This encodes CSAKGLETQYF.

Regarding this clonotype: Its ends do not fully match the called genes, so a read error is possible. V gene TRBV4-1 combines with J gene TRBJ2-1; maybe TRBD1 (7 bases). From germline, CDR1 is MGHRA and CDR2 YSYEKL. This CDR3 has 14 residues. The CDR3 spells CASSKDRAGGGQFF. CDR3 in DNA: TGCGCCAGCAGCAAAGACAGGGCCGGGGGTGGGCAGTTCTTC.

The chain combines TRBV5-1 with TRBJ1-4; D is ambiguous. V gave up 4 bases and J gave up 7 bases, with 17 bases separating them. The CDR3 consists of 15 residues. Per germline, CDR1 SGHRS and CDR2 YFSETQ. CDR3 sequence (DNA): TGCGCCAGCAGCCCGGACGTACGGGTGGGTGAAAAACTGTTTTTT. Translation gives CASSPDVRVGEKLFF.

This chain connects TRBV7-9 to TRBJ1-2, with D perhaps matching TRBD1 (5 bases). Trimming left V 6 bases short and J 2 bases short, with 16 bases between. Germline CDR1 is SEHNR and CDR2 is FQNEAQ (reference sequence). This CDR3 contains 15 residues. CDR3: CASRPPRVANYGYTF. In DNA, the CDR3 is TGTGCCAGCAGACCTCCCAGGGTGGCGAACTATGGCTACACCTTC.

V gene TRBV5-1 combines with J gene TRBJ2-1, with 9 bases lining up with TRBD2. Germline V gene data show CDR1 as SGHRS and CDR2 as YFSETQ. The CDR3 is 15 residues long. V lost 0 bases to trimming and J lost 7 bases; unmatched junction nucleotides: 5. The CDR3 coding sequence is TGCGCCAGCAGCTTGGGTAGCGGGGGCCCGAATGAGCAGTTCTTC. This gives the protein CASSLGSGGPNEQFF.

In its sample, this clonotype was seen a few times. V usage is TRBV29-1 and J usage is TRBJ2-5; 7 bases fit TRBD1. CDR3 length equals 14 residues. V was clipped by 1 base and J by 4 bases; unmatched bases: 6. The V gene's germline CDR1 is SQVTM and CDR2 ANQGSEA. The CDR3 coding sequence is TGCAGCGTTGAAGGGGCCCGGGACAGAGAGACCCAGTACTTC. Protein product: CSVEGARDRETQYF. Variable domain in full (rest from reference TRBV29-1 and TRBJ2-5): SAVISQKPSRDICQRGTSLTIQCQVDSQVTMMFWYRQQPGQSLTLIATANQGSEATYESGFVIDKFPISRPNLTFSTLTVSNMSPEDSSIYLCSVEGARDRETQYFGPGTRLLVL.

DNA of the CDR3: TGTGCCATCAGTGCGCAAAGGGGGGAAGAGACCCAGTACTTC. Its translation is CAISAQRGEETQYF. This chain uses TRBV10-3 with TRBJ2-7; D may correspond to TRBD1 or TRBD2 (6 bases each). TRBJ2-5 matches the DNA end more closely, so the J call is doubtful. Germline values: CDR1 ENHRY, CDR2 SYGVKD. This CDR3 comprises 14 residues.

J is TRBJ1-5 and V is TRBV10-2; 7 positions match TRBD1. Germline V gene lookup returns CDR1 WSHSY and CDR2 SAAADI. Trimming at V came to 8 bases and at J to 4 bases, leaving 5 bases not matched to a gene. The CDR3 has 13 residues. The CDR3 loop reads CASGGGYNQPQHF. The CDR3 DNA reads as TGCGCCAGCGGAGGGGGCTATAATCAGCCCCAGCATTTT.

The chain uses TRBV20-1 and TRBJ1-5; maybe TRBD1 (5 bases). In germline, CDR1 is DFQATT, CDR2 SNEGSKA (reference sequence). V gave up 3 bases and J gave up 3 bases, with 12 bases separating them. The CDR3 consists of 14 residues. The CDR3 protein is CSASGGGTNQPQHF. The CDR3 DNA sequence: TGCAGTGCTAGCGGCGGGGGAACCAATCAGCCCCAGCATTTT.

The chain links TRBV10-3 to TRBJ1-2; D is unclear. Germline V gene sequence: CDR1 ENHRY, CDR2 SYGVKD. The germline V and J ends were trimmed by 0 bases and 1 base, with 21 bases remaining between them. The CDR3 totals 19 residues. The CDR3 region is CAISESRRTEGYNNYGYTF. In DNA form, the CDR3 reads TGTGCCATCAGTGAGTCGAGAAGAACAGAGGGTTACAATAACTATGGCTACACCTTC.

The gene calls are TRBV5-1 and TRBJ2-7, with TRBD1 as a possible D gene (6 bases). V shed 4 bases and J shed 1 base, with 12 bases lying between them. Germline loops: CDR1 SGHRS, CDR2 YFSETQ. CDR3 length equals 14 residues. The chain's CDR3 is CASSTRTESYEQYF. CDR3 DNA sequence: TGCGCCAGCAGCACACGGACAGAGTCCTACGAGCAGTACTTC.

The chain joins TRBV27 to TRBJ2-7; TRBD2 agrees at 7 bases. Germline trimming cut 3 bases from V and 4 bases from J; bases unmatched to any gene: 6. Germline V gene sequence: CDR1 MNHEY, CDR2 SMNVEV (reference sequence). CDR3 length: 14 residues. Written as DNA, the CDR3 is TGTGCCAGCAGTTTTCCAGCGGGGTTTTACGAGCAGTACTTC. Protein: CASSFPAGFYEQYF.

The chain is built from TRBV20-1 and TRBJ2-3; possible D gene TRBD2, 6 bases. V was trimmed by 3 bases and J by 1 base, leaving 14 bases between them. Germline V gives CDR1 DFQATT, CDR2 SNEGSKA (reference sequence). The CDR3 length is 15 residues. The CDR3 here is CSARSPRGGTDTQYF. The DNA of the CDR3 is TGCAGTGCTAGGTCCCCGCGCGGGGGCACAGATACGCAGTATTTT.